This is a list of T cell receptor beta chains from one sample in a study of blood T cell repertoires in COVID-19. Assay: immunoSEQ multiplex PCR; the TCRdb copy retains only in-frame clones and omits some. The sample consists of some 240,000 clones, less than 85% of them appearing once. Sequencing was done on a sample of peripheral blood. The receptor source for this set is an older woman with acute or convalescent COVID-19. Both conserved end residues are part of each CDR3. D genes are given only for firm matches. Rows may omit the clone size; those that give it use once, few, many or a size class.

d_call,clone_size,v_call,j_call,cdr3_aa,cdr3_nt
TRBD1,NA,TRBV27,TRBJ2-7,CASSLGTGLSYEQYF,TGTGCCAGCAGTTTAGGGACAGGGCTCTCCTACGAGCAGTACTTC
TRBD1,NA,TRBV6-4,TRBJ2-1,CASSVGQGPYNEQFF,TGTGCCAGCAGTGTCGGACAGGGGCCCTACAATGAGCAGTTCTTC
NA,once,TRBV9,TRBJ1-4,CASSVAQGTNEKLFF,TGTGCCAGCAGCGTAGCACAGGGTACGAATGAAAAACTGTTTTTT
TRBD2,NA,TRBV6-5,TRBJ2-5,CASTATLGGQETQYF,TGTGCCAGCACCGCCACCTTGGGAGGGCAAGAGACCCAGTACTTC
TRBD1,NA,TRBV5-4,TRBJ2-1,CASSLRTGGMSNEQFF,TGTGCCAGCAGCTTAAGGACAGGGGGCATGAGCAATGAGCAGTTCTTC
TRBD1,NA,TRBV7-2,TRBJ2-7,CASSSQGGNSYEQYF,TGTGCCAGCAGCTCACAGGGGGGAAACTCCTACGAGCAGTACTTC
TRBD1,NA,TRBV30,TRBJ1-2,CAWRDRGADGYTF,TGTGCCTGGCGAGACAGGGGTGCGGATGGCTACACCTTC
TRBD1,NA,TRBV6-6,TRBJ1-1,CASSTTGTGGNTEAFF,TGTGCCAGCAGCACCACCGGGACAGGGGGGAACACTGAAGCTTTCTTT
NA,NA,TRBV9,TRBJ1-1,CASSVGTHNTEAFF,TGTGCCAGCAGCGTTGGGACACATAACACTGAAGCTTTCTTT
TRBD1,NA,TRBV29-1,TRBJ2-5,CSVELADRGQETQYF,TGCAGCGTTGAGCTAGCAGACAGGGGCCAAGAGACCCAGTACTTC
TRBD2,few,TRBV12-5,TRBJ2-3,CASSGTGTSGGYTDTQYF,TGTGCTAGTAGTGGGACCGGGACTAGCGGGGGATACACAGATACGCAGTATTTT
TRBD1,NA,TRBV5-1,TRBJ2-7,CASTLLEGQGTYEQYF,TGCGCCAGCACCCTCTTGGAGGGACAGGGTACCTACGAGCAGTACTTC
NA,NA,TRBV6-2/TRBV6-3,TRBJ1-2,CASSYGTLLYGYTF,TGTGCCAGCAGTTACGGGACACTCCTCTATGGCTACACCTTC
TRBD1,once,TRBV29-1,TRBJ2-5,CSAMRQGAGETQYF,TGCAGCGCAATGCGCCAGGGGGCAGGGGAGACCCAGTACTTC
TRBD1,NA,TRBV24-1,TRBJ2-1,CATSEQGLSYNEQFF,TGTGCCACCAGTGAACAGGGGCTTTCCTACAATGAGCAGTTCTTC
NA,NA,TRBV5-1,TRBJ1-2,CASSLDRGRADGYTF,TGCGCCAGCAGCTTGGATCGGGGGAGGGCTGATGGCTACACCTTC
NA,NA,TRBV7-9,TRBJ2-5,CASRATGPQETQYF,TGTGCCAGCAGGGCAACAGGGCCACAAGAGACCCAGTACTTC
NA,NA,TRBV14,TRBJ2-1,CASSSTGTLRYNEQFF,TGTGCCAGCAGCTCAACCGGGACTTTGCGCTACAATGAGCAGTTCTTC
NA,NA,TRBV7-8,TRBJ2-7,CASSFGATGEQYF,TGTGCCAGCAGCTTTGGGGCGACGGGCGAGCAGTACTTC
NA,NA,TRBV7-9,TRBJ2-1,CASSPTGTPYNEQFF,TGTGCCAGCAGCCCCACCGGGACACCTTACAATGAGCAGTTCTTC
TRBD2,NA,TRBV7-2,TRBJ2-1,CASSSWTSGGEEQFF,TGTGCCAGCAGCTCTTGGACTAGCGGGGGGGAGGAGCAGTTCTTC
TRBD1,NA,TRBV6-5,TRBJ1-1,CATRRQGNTEAFF,TGTGCCACCCGACGACAGGGCAACACTGAAGCTTTCTTT
NA,NA,TRBV7-3,TRBJ2-1,CASSFLRGPPYNEQFF,TGTGCCAGCAGCTTTCTGCGGGGACCACCCTACAATGAGCAGTTCTTC
TRBD1,NA,TRBV27,TRBJ2-1,CASSSRLPGGFEQFF,TGTGCCAGCAGTTCCCGATTACCAGGGGGCTTTGAGCAGTTCTTC
NA,NA,TRBV27,TRBJ2-3,CASSLLTGPTDTQYF,TGTGCCAGCAGTTTACTGACAGGCCCTACAGATACGCAGTATTTT
NA,NA,TRBV21-1,TRBJ1-4,CASPSDRESEKLFF,TGTGCCAGTCCTTCGGACAGAGAGAGTGAAAAACTGTTTTTT
NA,NA,TRBV27,TRBJ1-5,CASRGEAYSNQPQHF,TGTGCCAGCAGAGGGGAGGCTTATAGCAATCAGCCCCAGCATTTT
NA,once,TRBV5-1,TRBJ1-4,CASSLGGSPNEKLFF,TGCGCCAGCAGCTTAGGAGGATCTCCTAATGAAAAACTGTTTTTT
TRBD2,NA,TRBV9,TRBJ2-5,CASSGLAEETQYF,TGTGCCAGCAGCGGACTAGCGGAAGAGACCCAGTACTTC
NA,NA,TRBV6-5,TRBJ1-1,CASSYGDGTEAFF,TGTGCCAGCAGTTACGGAGATGGCACTGAAGCTTTCTTT
TRBD1,NA,TRBV5-1,TRBJ2-5,CASSPGDRGQETQYF,TGCGCCAGCAGCCCCGGGGACAGGGGGCAAGAGACCCAGTACTTC
NA,many,TRBV28,TRBJ1-2,CASSPLTSMFANYGYTF,TGTGCCAGCAGCCCCCTAACCTCCATGTTCGCTAACTATGGCTACACCTTC
NA,NA,TRBV12-2,TRBJ2-3,CASRLGAGARTDTQYF,TGTGCAAGTCGCTTAGGGGCGGGGGCCCGCACAGATACGCAGTATTTT
NA,NA,TRBV2,TRBJ2-3,CASSEGGPLADTQYF,TGTGCCAGCAGTGAGGGGGGGCCCCTGGCAGATACGCAGTATTTT
NA,once,TRBV27,TRBJ1-1,CASSRQMNTEAFF,TGTGCCAGCAGTCGACAAATGAACACTGAAGCTTTCTTT
TRBD2,NA,TRBV5-4,TRBJ2-3,CASSRLAGGSDTQYF,TGTGCCAGCAGCCGACTAGCGGGGGGATCAGATACGCAGTATTTT
NA,NA,TRBV7-9,TRBJ2-5,CASSLGVETQYF,TGTGCCAGCAGCTTAGGCGTTGAGACCCAGTACTTC
TRBD2,NA,TRBV12-3/TRBV12-4,TRBJ2-1,CASSFQRGGQFF,TGTGCCAGCAGTTTTCAGCGGGGGGGCCAGTTCTTC
NA,once,TRBV5-6,TRBJ1-4,CASSLDSSFNEKLFF,TGTGCCAGCAGCTTGGACAGTTCCTTTAATGAAAAACTGTTTTTT
TRBD1,NA,TRBV3-1/TRBV3-2,TRBJ2-5,CASSRTGTGDTQETQYF,TGTGCCAGCAGCCGGACTGGGACAGGGGATACACAAGAGACCCAGTACTTC
NA,NA,TRBV5-4,TRBJ1-4,CASSPGGGTTNEKLFF,TGTGCCAGCAGCCCTGGGGGAGGGACCACTAATGAAAAACTGTTTTTT
TRBD1,NA,TRBV30,TRBJ2-2,CAWSTDRAAGELFF,TGTGCCTGGAGTACCGACAGGGCGGCAGGGGAGCTGTTTTTT
TRBD2,NA,TRBV10-2,TRBJ2-5,CASSQRGALETQYF,TGCGCCAGCAGTCAGCGGGGGGCCCTGGAGACCCAGTACTTC
TRBD1,NA,TRBV7-2,TRBJ1-5,CASSWGQANSQPQHF,TGTGCCAGCAGCTGGGGACAGGCAAATAGCCAGCCCCAGCATTTT
NA,NA,TRBV19,TRBJ2-5,CASSPQVVRGQETQYF,TGTGCCAGTAGTCCTCAAGTGGTCCGGGGACAAGAGACCCAGTACTTC
NA,NA,TRBV4-3,TRBJ1-2,CASSQVGGDGYTF,TGCGCCAGCAGCCAAGTTGGGGGGGATGGCTACACCTTC
TRBD2,NA,TRBV7-2,TRBJ2-3,CASSFTSGGANTQYF,TGTGCCAGCAGCTTTACTAGCGGGGGGGCAAATACGCAGTATTTT
NA,NA,TRBV4-1,TRBJ1-2,CASSLAGGPSDPYGYTF,TGCGCCAGCAGCCTGGCCGGGGGGCCATCCGATCCCTATGGCTACACCTTC
TRBD2,NA,TRBV6-5,TRBJ2-2,CASSPFRGGTGELFF,TGTGCCAGCAGTCCATTCCGCGGGGGCACCGGGGAGCTGTTTTTT
TRBD2,NA,TRBV9,TRBJ2-3,CASSVGNGGASDTQYF,TGTGCCAGCAGCGTAGGTAACGGGGGGGCCTCAGATACGCAGTATTTT
NA,NA,TRBV18,TRBJ2-3,CASSRNQLNSDTQYF,TGTGCCAGCTCACGAAACCAACTCAACTCAGATACGCAGTATTTT
NA,NA,TRBV7-3,TRBJ2-3,CASSSGQFQYF,TGTGCCAGCAGCTCAGGACAGTTCCAGTATTTT
NA,NA,TRBV5-4,TRBJ2-6,CASSSTASSGANVLTF,TGTGCCAGCAGCTCGACAGCTTCCTCTGGGGCCAACGTCCTGACTTTC
NA,few,TRBV3-1/TRBV3-2,TRBJ1-6,CASSQGQSNSPLHF,TGTGCCAGCAGCCAAGGGCAGTCTAATTCACCCCTCCACTTT
TRBD2,NA,TRBV7-2,TRBJ2-7,CASSLPLAGGYEQYF,TGTGCCAGCAGCCTGCCCCTAGCGGGGGGGTACGAGCAGTACTTC